This TCR beta chain was observed in a study of Ad26.COV2.S vaccination and SARS-CoV-2 variants (TCRdb year 2021). General notes on the study: Donors in the vaccine arm were drawn from COV1001, a phase I-IIa trial of Ad26.COV2.S in healthy adults that was multicentre, randomized, double-blind and placebo-controlled. TCRbeta repertoire sequencing served as the tool for gauging how specific and how broad the SARS-CoV-2-reactive T cell receptors were following Ad26.COV2.S vaccination. Ad26.COV2.S was given intramuscularly at 5x10^10 or 1x10^11 viral particles, as a single shot or as two shots 56 days apart. The TCR-sequenced set comprised roughly 30 samples: some 20 Ad26.COV2.S vaccine recipients, 5 placebo recipients and 8 SARS-CoV-2 convalescent individuals. Investigators did not know the trial group allocation while performing experiments and assessing outcomes. Participants in the trial were split at random into five groups of five each, receiving low-dose or high-dose Ad26.COV2.S once or twice, or else placebo on both occasions.

Reading the germline V gene gives CDR1 MNHEY and CDR2 SVGEGT. For this chain, trimming is 4 bases at the V end and 5 bases at the J end, and the number of junction bases without a gene match is 10. Including cysteine and phenylalanine, the CDR3 has 16 amino acids. Only CDR3 DNA is held: 48 bases, read in frame from base 1. This clone has just a few counts. What antigen it recognizes has not been identified. No base qualities exist here, and no much larger clone lies one base off it. Sample treatment or condition, as interpreted from the label and publication: 19 received Ad26.COV2.S at low or high dose, single or two shots; roughly five received placebo; per-sample allocation not given. Repertoires of vaccine and placebo recipients were sequenced from samples collected on day 63 after the first injection. In Cohort 1b, some 25 adults aged 18-55 years were enrolled at a single site in Boston, USA, between 29 July and 7 August 2020. Ad26.COV2.S consisted of a replication-incompetent adenovirus type 26 vector by which a prefusion-stabilized SARS-CoV-2 spike protein from the original Wuhan strain was expressed.

The immunoSEQ Assay was used to sequence TCRbeta CDR3 regions. After extraction, genomic DNA underwent amplification by bias-controlled multiplex PCR, followed by high-throughput sequencing. In the authors' own workflow: To quantify the absolute abundance of every unique TCRbeta CDR3 region, sequences were collapsed and filtered. T cell fraction was estimated by normalizing TCRbeta template counts to usable DNA, with usable DNA measured through amplification of reference genes found in all nucleated cells. Repertoire TCRs were annotated as SARS-CoV-2-specific when V gene, CDR3 amino acid sequence and J gene were exactly matched to a known reactive TCR set. The reference SARS-CoV-2 TCR set was obtained from MIRA and was filtered for enrichment in COVID-19-positive ImmuneCODE repertoires, whereby public or cross-reactive TCRs were removed. Based on the MIRA antigens, annotated TCRs were further analysed at the level of specific ORF or position within ORF. Breadth was defined as the number of annotated unique rearrangements divided by the total number of unique productive rearrangements, and depth was defined as the summed frequency of the annotated unique rearrangements. TCR breadth was compared between groups using two-sided Wilcoxon rank-sum tests. Here the immuneACCESS table is served through TCRdb, limited to in-frame sequences with V and J called. Missing clones are a known gap in these copies; in checked studies unresolved V genes cover under half, and the rest lacks a known reason. V and J calls and clone size follow that table, whereas D and trimming were derived from the DNA. Present in this sample are around 250,000 clones, 87% of which were seen just once. Jointly, the top ten make up less than 3% of the sample.

The study at large found these results: Ad26.COV2.S recipients had higher spike-specific TCR breadth than placebo recipients (P = 0.0014). Substantial breadth of spike-specific CD8+ and CD4+ T cell responses was reported after vaccination. It was noted by the authors that total T cell responses may have been underestimated by the TCR breadth and depth analyses. Comparable non-spike TCR breadth was observed between vaccine and placebo recipients, consistent with only spike being contained in the vaccine. The study lacked the statistical power to compare responses across vaccine doses or regimens.

In this chain, TRBV6-2 or TRBV6-3 is recombined with TRBJ2-5; the junction holds 10 bases that match TRBD2. The material sequenced was peripheral blood, taken in a trial of Ad26.COV2.S vaccine versus placebo. This clonotype originated in a person aged 18-65 years who received the Ad26.COV2.S COVID-19 vaccine or a placebo. The CDR3 in this case is CASSLTSGGAWETQYF. The nucleotide sequence reads as follows: TGTGCCAGCAGTTTGACGAGCGGGGGGGCCTGGGAGACCCAGTACTTC.